Below, one T cell receptor beta chain is given with its context. Its antigen has not been determined. Base-call qualities are not available, and no considerably larger clone is one nucleotide away. The collaborating institutions used their own protocols to collect whole blood in K2EDTA tubes. For TCRbeta analysis, collaborators shipped samples in one of three forms: frozen whole blood, isolated PBMCs, or DNA extracted from either of those sample types. The data stem from a study of blood T cell repertoires in COVID-19 (dated by TCRdb to the early 2020s). At the level of the whole study: Samples from collaborators originated in the United States, Italy and Spain and spanned both the acute and convalescent phases of COVID-19. Samples came from the ongoing ImmuneRACE study (first 160 participants) plus 1,254 subjects from 6 global collaborators. The repertoires were released in a freely available public database intended as a resource for research on the immune response to SARS-CoV-2. Where available, HLA class I and class II types were obtained from metadata supplied by the sample provider rather than from assay-based typing. The prospective study material was composed of cDNA or gDNA derived from T cells, B-cell-depleted T cells, or PBMCs. A de-identified subject ID, COVID-19 status, age in years and sex were almost always included in the sample metadata. Deeply sampled blood TCRbeta repertoires from subjects exposed to, actively infected with, or recovered from COVID-19 were included in the dataset. Paper-wide results and their limitations: The quantity of clinical and demographic metadata differed by source and by participant and was supplied without curation.

CDR1 GTSNPN and CDR2 SVGIG were looked up in the germline V gene (reference sequence). V sheds 4 bases and J sheds 0 bases, leaving 6 bases between their ends. From the cysteine through the phenylalanine, the CDR3 covers 12 amino acids. Only the CDR3 DNA is retained, 36 bases long and in frame from the first base. TCRbeta CDR3 regions were amplified from genomic DNA using the immunoSEQ Assay, a bias-controlled multiplex PCR. Regarding the original processing steps: Within the assay, amplification of reference gene primers was used to estimate how many nucleated cells each sample contained. To quantify the absolute abundance of each unique TCRbeta CDR3 rearrangement, sequence reads were collapsed and filtered. Productive Simpson clonality was computed per sample as the square root of Simpson's diversity index over productive rearrangements. TCRdb mirrors the immuneACCESS table, restricted to in-frame sequences. Some clones are absent from its copies; in checked studies, under half trace to an unresolved V gene, and the reason for the others is unknown. D and trimming come from the DNA, and the V and J calls and clone size come from that table. In all, the sample holds around 330,000 clones, and 70% to 90% of those were seen once. Under 5% of the sample comes from the top ten.

The specimen was peripheral blood. Rearrangement joined TRBV30 to TRBJ1-1; tentative D gene TRBD1, with 5 bases matching. This clonotype was obtained from a woman between 45 and 65 years old with active or convalescent COVID-19. The nucleotide sequence reads TGTGCCTGGACCAGGGTGAACACTGAAGCTTTCTTT. Its amino acids are CAWTRVNTEAFF.